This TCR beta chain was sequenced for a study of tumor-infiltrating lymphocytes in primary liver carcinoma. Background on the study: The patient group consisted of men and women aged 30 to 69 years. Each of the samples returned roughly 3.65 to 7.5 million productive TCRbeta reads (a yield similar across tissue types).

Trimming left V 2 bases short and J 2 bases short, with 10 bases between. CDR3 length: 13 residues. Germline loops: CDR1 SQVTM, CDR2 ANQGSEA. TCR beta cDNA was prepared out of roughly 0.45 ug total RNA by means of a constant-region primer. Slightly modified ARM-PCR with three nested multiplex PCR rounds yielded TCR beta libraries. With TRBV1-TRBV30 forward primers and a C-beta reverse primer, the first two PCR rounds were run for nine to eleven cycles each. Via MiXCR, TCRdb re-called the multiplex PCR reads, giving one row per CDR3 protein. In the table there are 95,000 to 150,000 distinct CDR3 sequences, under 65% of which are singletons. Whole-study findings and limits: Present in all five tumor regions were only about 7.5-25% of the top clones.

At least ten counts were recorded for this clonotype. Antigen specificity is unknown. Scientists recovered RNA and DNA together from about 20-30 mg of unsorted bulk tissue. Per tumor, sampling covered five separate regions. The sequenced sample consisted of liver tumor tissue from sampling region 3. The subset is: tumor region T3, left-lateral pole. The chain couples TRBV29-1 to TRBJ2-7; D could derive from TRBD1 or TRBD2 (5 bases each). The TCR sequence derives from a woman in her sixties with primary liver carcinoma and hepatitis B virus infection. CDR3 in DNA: TGCAGCGTTGAACGGGACGGAGCCTACGAGCAGTACTTC. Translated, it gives CSVERDGAYEQYF.